This T cell receptor (beta chain) was identified during a study of blood T cell repertoires in COVID-19. Study summary: There were acute and convalescent COVID-19 samples, and they came from the United States, Italy and Spain. Nucleic acid was either cDNA or gDNA, and it came from T cells, B-cell-depleted T cells, or PBMCs.

Per the germline V gene, CDR1 is MNHEY and CDR2 is SMNVEV (reference sequence). This CDR3 comprises 14 residues. The V segment lost 1 base and the J segment 5 bases; nucleotides outside the gene matches: 3. Authors' data handling: Quantification of nucleated cells was approximated via reference gene primer amplification. Profiled with immunoSEQ multiplex PCR; TCRdb holds only in-frame clones, not every one. From that table come the V and J calls and clone size; the DNA was used to work out D and trimming. The sample carries approximately 150,000 clones, roughly 87% recorded once. This rearrangement joins TRBV27 to TRBJ1-1; TRBD1 aligns across 8 bases. Sequencing was carried out using peripheral blood. The TCR was taken from a woman aged 45-65 years with acute or convalescent COVID-19. The DNA for the CDR3 is TGTGCCAGCAGTTTATTCGGACAGGGTACTGAAGCTTTCTTT. Translating it yields CASSLFGQGTEAFF.